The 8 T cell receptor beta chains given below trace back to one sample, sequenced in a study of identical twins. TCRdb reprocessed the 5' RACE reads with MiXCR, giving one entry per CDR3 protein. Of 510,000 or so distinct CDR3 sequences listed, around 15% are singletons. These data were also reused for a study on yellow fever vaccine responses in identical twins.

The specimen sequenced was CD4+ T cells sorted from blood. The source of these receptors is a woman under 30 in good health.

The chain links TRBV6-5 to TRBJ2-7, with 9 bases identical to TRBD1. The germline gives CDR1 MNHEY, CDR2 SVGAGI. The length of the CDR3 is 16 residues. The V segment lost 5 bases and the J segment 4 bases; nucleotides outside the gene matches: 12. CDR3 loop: CASSNHQGQGMYEQYF. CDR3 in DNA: TGTGCCAGCAGTAACCACCAGGGACAGGGTATGTACGAGCAGTACTTC.

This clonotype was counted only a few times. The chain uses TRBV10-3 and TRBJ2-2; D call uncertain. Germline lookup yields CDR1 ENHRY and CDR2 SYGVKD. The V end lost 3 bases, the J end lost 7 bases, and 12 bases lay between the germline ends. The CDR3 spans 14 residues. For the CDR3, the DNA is TGTGCCATCAGTGATCTTAGTTTTAACGGGGAGCTGTTTTTT. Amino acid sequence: CAISDLSFNGELFF.

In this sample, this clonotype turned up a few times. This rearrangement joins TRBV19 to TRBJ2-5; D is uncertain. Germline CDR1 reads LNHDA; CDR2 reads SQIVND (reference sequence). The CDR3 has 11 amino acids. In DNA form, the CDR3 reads TGTGGAAGATTGGGGAAAGAGACCCAGTACTTC. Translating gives CGRLGKETQYF.

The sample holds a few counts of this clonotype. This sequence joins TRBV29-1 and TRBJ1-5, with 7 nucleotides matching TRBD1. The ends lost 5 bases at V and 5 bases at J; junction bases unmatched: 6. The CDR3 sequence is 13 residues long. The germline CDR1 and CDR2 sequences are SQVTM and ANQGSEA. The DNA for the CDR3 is TGCAGCGTTTTGACAGGGAGGGATCAGCCCCAGCATTTT. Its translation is CSVLTGRDQPQHF.

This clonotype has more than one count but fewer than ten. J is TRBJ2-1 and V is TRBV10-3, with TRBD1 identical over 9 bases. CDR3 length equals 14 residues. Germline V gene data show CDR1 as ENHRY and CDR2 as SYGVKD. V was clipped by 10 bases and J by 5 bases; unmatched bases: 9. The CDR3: CATTPGTGNNEQFF. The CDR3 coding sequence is TGTGCCACAACCCCCGGGACAGGGAACAATGAGCAGTTCTTC.

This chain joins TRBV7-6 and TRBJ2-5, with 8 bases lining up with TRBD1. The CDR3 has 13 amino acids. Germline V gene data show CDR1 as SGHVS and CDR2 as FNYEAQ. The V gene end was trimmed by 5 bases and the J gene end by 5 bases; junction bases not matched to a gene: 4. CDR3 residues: CASSPRGLETQYF. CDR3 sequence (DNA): TGTGCCAGCAGCCCCAGGGGGCTGGAGACCCAGTACTTC.

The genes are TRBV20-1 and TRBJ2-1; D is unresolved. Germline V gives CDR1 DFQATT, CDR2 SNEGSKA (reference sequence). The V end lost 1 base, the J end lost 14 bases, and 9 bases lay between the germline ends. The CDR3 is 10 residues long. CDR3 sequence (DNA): TGCAGTGCTAGAGTAGGGTTCGAGTTCTTC. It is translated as CSARVGFEFF.

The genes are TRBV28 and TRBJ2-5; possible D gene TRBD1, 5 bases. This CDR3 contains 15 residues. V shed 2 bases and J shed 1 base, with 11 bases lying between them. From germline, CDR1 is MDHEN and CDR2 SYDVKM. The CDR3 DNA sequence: TGTGCCAGCAGTTTACCCGACAGATCCCAAGAGACCCAGTACTTC. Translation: CASSLPDRSQETQYF.